A single sample gave rise to the 8 T cell receptor beta chains below, sequenced in a study of cytomegalovirus exposure and HLA in healthy donors. Clones were read by immunoSEQ multiplex PCR, and TCRdb kept only the in-frame ones, dropping some. The profile shows around 250,000 clones, roughly 88% of them singletons. The sequenced material came from PBMCs. Receptor source: a woman in her twenties or thirties in good health and CMV-seronegative.

This clone was seen just once. The chain joins TRBV6-1 to TRBJ2-7; perhaps TRBD2 as D (6 bases). This CDR3 has 15 residues. The V and J ends lost 8 bases and 0 bases respectively, with 17 bases between them. Germline lookup yields CDR1 MNHNS and CDR2 SASEGT. CDR3 amino acids: CASRFGTPSSYEQYF. DNA for the CDR3: TGTGCCAGCCGCTTCGGGACTCCGAGCTCCTACGAGCAGTACTTC.

The genes are TRBV13 and TRBJ2-7, with 10 bases fitting TRBD1. V was pared by 5 bases and J by 2 bases, with 15 bases of the junction left unmatched. Germline CDR1 reads PRHDT; CDR2 reads FYEKMQ (reference sequence). This CDR3 is 18 amino acids long. CDR3 DNA: TGTGCCAGCAGCCCTACCCTGGGGGGGGGACAGGGGACCTACGAGCAGTACTTC. Translation gives CASSPTLGGGQGTYEQYF.

A single count supports this clone. The V and J genes are TRBV7-2 and TRBJ1-2; D not certain. V was pared by 5 bases and J by 4 bases, with 11 bases between. This CDR3 is built from 13 residues. Germline lookup yields CDR1 SGHTA and CDR2 FQGNSA. The CDR3 sequence is CASSTTDLYGYTF. As DNA, the CDR3 is TGTGCCAGCAGCACTACAGATCTCTATGGCTACACCTTC.

The genes are TRBV9 and TRBJ1-2; D ambiguous. V lost 0 bases and J lost 4, with 10 bases in between. CDR1 and CDR2 from the germline V gene are SGDLS and YYNGEE. The CDR3 loop spans 14 amino acids. CDR3 sequence reads: CASSVVEGIYGYTF. CDR3 nucleotides: TGTGCCAGCAGCGTAGTTGAGGGTATCTATGGCTACACCTTC.

The chain links TRBV15 to TRBJ2-3; D is unclear. The CDR3 has 15 residues. Germline lookup yields CDR1 LNHNV and CDR2 YYDKDF (reference sequence). V lost 5 bases and J lost 0, with 12 bases in between. The CDR3 DNA is TGTGCCACCAGCGAAGCGTTGTCTAGCACAGATACGCAGTATTTT. It translates to CATSEALSSTDTQYF.

The gene calls are TRBV12-5 and TRBJ2-1; 10 bases align to TRBD1. Germline-derived CDR1 and CDR2 are LGHNT and FRNRAP. The CDR3 extends over 14 amino acids. V lost 6 bases, J lost 8 bases, and 7 bases stayed unmatched. The CDR3 nucleotides are TGTGCTAGTGGCCGGGACAGGGGTTTCGATGAGCAGTTCTTC. Encoded protein: CASGRDRGFDEQFF.

The chain links TRBV13 to TRBJ2-3, with TRBD2 identical over 8 bases. The V segment lost 5 bases and the J segment 2 bases; nucleotides outside the gene matches: 9. Per the germline V gene, CDR1 is PRHDT and CDR2 is FYEKMQ (reference sequence). The CDR3 runs 16 residues. The chain's CDR3 is CASSPPTSGPTDTQYF. The DNA for the CDR3 is TGTGCCAGCAGCCCGCCCACTAGCGGACCCACAGATACGCAGTATTTT.

This sequence joins TRBV28 and TRBJ2-7, with D possibly matching TRBD2 (5 bases). The CDR3 loop spans 17 amino acids. The V end was cut by 6 bases, the J end by 3 bases, with 24 bases between. Germline V gives CDR1 MDHEN, CDR2 SYDVKM. In nucleotides, the CDR3 is TGTGCCAGCAGGCGAATCGGGGTCGGGGATACCGGCTACGAGCAGTACTTC. Protein sequence: CASRRIGVGDTGYEQYF.